This T cell receptor (beta chain) was captured by sequencing in a study of post-analysis software for immune sequencing data. Points from the study as a whole: Included in a set of about five TRBV segments more frequent in patients than controls were TRBV5-6, TRBV5-1 and TRBV20-1.

Of note for this clonotype: Its antigen is not known.

CDR3 length equals 15 residues. V was shortened by 9 bases and J by 5 bases, with 22 bases between the two germline ends. Presence of unique molecular identifiers characterized the TCR beta cDNA libraries. TCRdb reprocessed the PCR reads via MiXCR and lists one record per CDR3 protein. This sample carries some 370,000 distinct CDR3 sequences, less than 35% of them seen once, and the ten largest clones take roughly 13%. The genes are TRBV12-3 or TRBV12-4 and TRBJ1-1; maybe TRBD1 (5 bases). The TCR was taken from a girl aged 5 to 17 with multiple sclerosis. Specimen: blood. This chain's CDR3 is CASSLMGDVGTEAFF. The CDR3 nucleotides read TGTGCCAGTTCCCTCATGGGGGACGTGGGAACTGAAGCTTTCTTT.